A selection of T cell receptor beta chains follows, all from one sample in a study of response to subunit inactivated influenza vaccine. TCRdb called the RT-PCR reads again in MiXCR, with one record for every CDR3 protein. The table includes about 190,000 distinct CDR3 sequences, approximately 15% detected once. The sample here was CD8+ T cells sorted from PBMCs, taken around 5 days after vaccination. The receptor source for this set is a man in his fifties or sixties who received an inactivated influenza vaccine. Each CDR3 is given with its conserved first and last residue.

v_call cdr3_length cdr3_aa
TRBV28 13 CASSLVSGNEQYF
TRBV12-3/TRBV12-4 13 CASRHGGGGELFF
TRBV7-9 15 CASSSPRTGNTEAFF
TRBV4-3 16 CASSQQTTGFYYEQYF
TRBV27 15 CASSLSGGWSYEQYF
TRBV29-1 19 CSVVPGLAGGPSMSNEQFF
TRBV12-3/TRBV12-4 14 CASSLEGINQPQHF
TRBV28 12 CASTPGSYEQYF
TRBV27 15 CASSFGLAAKNIQYF
TRBV7-6 14 CASSLEAGTDTQYF
TRBV15 16 CATSRDRTGWFTEAFF
TRBV9 15 CASSIGVSSTYEQYF
TRBV7-9 14 CASSLAARSGTQYF
TRBV6-6 13 CASTWRVNQPQHF
TRBV11-2 15 CASKWRDRGSDTQYF
TRBV20-1 13 CSASSTTNYGYTF
TRBV20-1 14 CSARLADSYNEQFF
TRBV29-1 11 CSVASPGELFF
TRBV27 15 CASSLSVDIYNEQFF
TRBV6-1 15 CASSNKAGGPNEQYF
TRBV20-1 15 CSARDPGQTNTEAFF
TRBV6-2/TRBV6-3 13 CASSYLQFNEQYF
TRBV28 15 CATKGRAGRSDTQYF
TRBV6-2/TRBV6-3 10 CASRGAEQYF
TRBV28 15 CASSFPGQGFRPQHF
TRBV9 15 CASTPGGVRNTEAFF
TRBV10-2 16 CASGRSSGRSYNEQFF
TRBV20-1 15 CSASGGERSRYEQYF
TRBV5-6 15 CASSWGSRIVRGAFF
TRBV7-3 15 CASSLGQGGYNEQFF
TRBV9 15 CASSSTGTTVNEQFF
TRBV3-1 16 CASSQDSSGGEETQYF
TRBV2 13 CALAGDGNQPQHF
TRBV13 16 CASSLTVPARTDTQYF
TRBV30 14 CAWSVRGLIDEQYF
TRBV4-1 17 CASSQAPGTGFYNEQFF
TRBV27 16 CASRTSGLSSYNEQFF
TRBV7-9 14 CASSLGLREETQYF
TRBV7-2 17 CASSLAGRLTSYNEQFF
TRBV29-1 13 CSVVTAQEEAQYF
TRBV11-2 15 CASSQVTGQRGGYTF
TRBV4-2 15 CASSQTGRGAYEQYF
TRBV11-2 14 CASSPTKGAYEQYF
TRBV6-2/TRBV6-3 13 CASSPVRFDEQFF
TRBV4-2 17 CASSHPKGGGSSYEQYF
TRBV20-1 17 CSARDMTDSSYNSPLHF
TRBV5-6 15 CASSPGPGSYYEQYF
TRBV6-2/TRBV6-3 20 CASSYPRIGSALASTDTQYF
TRBV6-5 17 CASSYSGLAGEYNEQFF
TRBV6-5 14 CASSYLWGQETQYF
TRBV4-3 17 CASSQSIRQGAGETQYF
TRBV20-1 12 CSAMPEGHEQYF
TRBV28 17 CASSPIAGGEGIDTQYF
TRBV3-1 13 CASSPISGVEQYF
TRBV21-1 14 CASSKVGGQETQYF
TRBV7-9 14 CASSLGLAEGEQYF
TRBV12-3/TRBV12-4 11 CASSSLRELFF
TRBV27 15 CASSFSGLGSYEQYF
TRBV11-2 13 CASTPGVGDEQFF